One and the same sample provided the 14 T cell receptor beta chains below, sequenced in a study of tissue T cells after allogeneic stem cell transplantation. TCRdb's table, derived via immunoSEQ multiplex PCR, lists solely in-frame clones and lacks some. The sample holds about 5,400 clones; about 82% are singletons and the top ten take 5.5%. The material was blood, obtained before transplantation. The receptors were gathered from a man aged 40-75 years who later had graft-versus-host disease after an allogeneic stem cell transplant.

This clone has a handful of counts. The same CDR3 arises from other DNA sequences in this sample as well. This sequence joins TRBV27 and TRBJ1-5; D remains ambiguous. Trimming shortened V by 3 bases and J by 1 base, and 7 bases separated the two germline ends. CDR1 and CDR2 from the germline V gene are MNHEY and SMNVEV (reference sequence). The CDR3 runs to 14 residues. This CDR3 reads CASSFRRSNQPQHF. Here the CDR3 DNA reads TGTGCCAGCAGTTTCCGCCGGAGCAATCAGCCCCAGCATTTT.

About this clone itself: The DNA is omitted, as the CDR3 cannot be located on it reliably, and the CDR3 follows TCRdb's listing. This chain links TRBV19 with TRBJ1-5; the table's D call, TRBD1, was not checked against the DNA. Germline CDR1 is LNHDA and CDR2 is SQIVND (reference sequence). Both ends counted, the CDR3 spans 14 residues. The CDR3 loop is CASKVGQGANLGHF.

V gene TRBV7-3 combines with J gene TRBJ1-2; maybe TRBD1 (6 bases). Trimming took off 5 bases at V and 8 bases at J, with 15 bases between the two ends. Germline CDR1 and CDR2: SGHTA and FQGTGA. The length of the CDR3 is 13 residues. In nucleotides, the CDR3 is TGTGCCAGCAGCCTCCAGACAGGCGAGGGCTACACCTTC. Its protein is CASSLQTGEGYTF.

This chain links TRBV27 with TRBJ2-6; D perhaps matches TRBD2 (6 bases). Germline loops: CDR1 MNHEY, CDR2 SMNVEV (reference sequence). Trimming cost V 2 bases and J 3 bases, with 32 bases left between them. This CDR3 is built from 23 residues. CDR3 sequence (DNA): TGTGCCAGCAGTTTAAGTAGGGGACTCCCTTTGCGGCAGGGAGGTGTTGGGGCCAACGTCCTGACTTTC. Protein sequence: CASSLSRGLPLRQGGVGANVLTF.

The CDR3 nucleotides read TGTGCCAGCAGGAGGACAGGGGCCGGGGAGCTGTTTTTT. It codes for CASRRTGAGELFF. The V call is TRBV27, the J call TRBJ2-2; 9 nucleotides line up with TRBD1. The CDR3 loop spans 13 amino acids. Per the germline V gene, CDR1 is MNHEY and CDR2 is SMNVEV (reference sequence). V shed 6 bases and J 6 bases; nucleotides not matched to a gene: 2.

The chain joins TRBV23-1 to TRBJ1-1; 7 nucleotides match TRBD1. TRBV23-1 has ORF status, its function being uncertain. This CDR3 has 15 residues. J was trimmed by 1 base and V by 1 base; bases with no gene match: 3. CDR3 in amino acids: CASSQCGTANTEAFF. CDR3 coding DNA: TGCGCCAGCAGTCAATGCGGGACAGCGAACACTGAAGCTTTCTTT.

The CDR3 sequence: CASTRGQGDEQYF. CDR3 sequence (DNA): TGTGCCAGCACCAGAGGACAGGGGGACGAGCAGTACTTC. The chain recombines TRBV5-6 with TRBJ2-7; 10 bases are shared with TRBD1. Losses at the gene ends were 6 bases for V and 5 bases for J; bases not matched to a gene: 5. The CDR3 consists of 13 residues. Germline V lookup: CDR1 SGHDT, CDR2 YYEEEE.

The rearrangement links TRBV5-1 to TRBJ2-5; TRBD2 matches 11 bases. Germline V gives CDR1 SGHRS, CDR2 YFSETQ. This CDR3 contains 16 residues. V was pared by 0 bases and J by 4 bases, with 5 bases of the junction left unmatched. CDR3 bases: TGCGCCAGCAGCTTGGCCACTAGCGGGAGCCCAGAGACCCAGTACTTC. Protein product: CASSLATSGSPETQYF.

The chain recombines TRBV12-5 with TRBJ2-7, with D perhaps matching TRBD2 (7 bases). Germline CDR1 and CDR2: LGHNT and FRNRAP. The V and J ends lost 0 bases and 3 bases respectively, with 15 bases between them. CDR3 length: 16 amino acids. The CDR3 here is CASGLVRGGGHYEQYF. Written as DNA, the CDR3 is TGTGCTAGTGGTTTGGTACGCGGCGGGGGCCACTACGAGCAGTACTTC.

About this clone: This CDR3 is also generated by other DNA sequences in the sample. This sequence joins TRBV9 and TRBJ2-3; possibly TRBD2 for D (5 bases). The germline V gene has CDR1 SGDLS and CDR2 YYNGEE. CDR3 length equals 14 residues. The germline V and J ends were trimmed by 0 bases and 3 bases, with 8 bases remaining between them. As DNA, the CDR3 is TGTGCCAGCAGCGTAGGAGGGTGGACAGATACGCAGTATTTT. Amino acid sequence: CASSVGGWTDTQYF.

The chain has TRBV7-3 and TRBJ2-7; TRBD2 is a possible D gene (5 bases). V shed 5 bases and J shed 6 bases, with 14 bases lying between them. The CDR3 loop spans 13 amino acids. CDR1 is SGHTA and CDR2 is FQGTGA in the germline V gene. DNA for the CDR3: TGTGCCAGCAGCCCGGACTGGACCACCGAGCAGTACTTC. Residues: CASSPDWTTEQYF.

This sequence joins TRBV20-1 and TRBJ1-6; 10 nucleotides agree with TRBD1. V shed 4 bases and J 5 bases; nucleotides not matched to a gene: 8. CDR3 length equals 16 residues. In germline, CDR1 is DFQATT, CDR2 SNEGSKA (reference sequence). DNA for the CDR3: TGCAGTGCTATTGAAGCGGGACAGGGGAATAATTCACCCCTCCACTTT. This codes for CSAIEAGQGNNSPLHF.

This chain connects TRBV27 to TRBJ2-1; 7 positions agree with TRBD2. The CDR3 loop spans 14 amino acids. The V gene's germline CDR1 is MNHEY and CDR2 SMNVEV (reference sequence). V lost 2 bases to trimming and J lost 4 bases; unmatched junction nucleotides: 2. CDR3 in amino acids: CASSLSGAYNEQFF. In DNA form, the CDR3 reads TGTGCCAGCAGTTTAAGCGGGGCTTACAATGAGCAGTTCTTC.

This clone has only a few counts. V is TRBV5-1 and J is TRBJ2-1; D unclear. The CDR3 runs to 14 residues. Trimming left V 5 bases short and J 0 bases short, with 9 bases between. CDR1 SGHRS and CDR2 YFSETQ come from the germline V gene. The CDR3 sequence is CASSTVSSYNEQFF. For the CDR3, the DNA is TGCGCCAGCAGTACAGTTAGCTCCTACAATGAGCAGTTCTTC.